The next 8 T cell receptor beta chains were all read from a single sample in a study of blood T cell repertoires in COVID-19. The data were produced by immunoSEQ multiplex PCR, yet TCRdb's version contains in-frame clones alone and is incomplete. The sample holds 150,000 to 200,000 clones, about four fifths seen once. The sample taken for sequencing was peripheral blood. The receptors were gathered from an older man with active or convalescent COVID-19.

J is TRBJ1-5 and V is TRBV1. TRBV1 is a pseudogene. This CDR3 is 14 amino acids long. As DNA, the CDR3 is TGCACCAGCAGCCAAGAGGAGGGTATTCAGCCCCAGCATTTT. Protein product: CTSSQEEGIQPQHF.

This chain joins TRBV18 and TRBJ2-3, with 11 bases lining up with TRBD2. The CDR3 consists of 17 residues. Losses at the gene ends were 0 bases for V and 1 base for J; bases not matched to a gene: 3. Germline V gives CDR1 KGHSH, CDR2 LQKENI. The CDR3 spells CASSPPASGRRTDTQYF. The CDR3 nucleotides are TGTGCCAGCTCACCACCGGCTAGCGGGAGGCGCACAGATACGCAGTATTTT.

J is TRBJ1-1 and V is TRBV6-5; TRBD1 aligns across 8 bases. J lost 4 bases, V lost 2 bases, and 3 bases had no gene match. Germline CDR1 MNHEY, CDR2 SVGAGI. The CDR3 contains 14 residues. The CDR3 spells CASSYADRATEAFF. The DNA of the CDR3 is TGTGCCAGCAGTTACGCGGACAGGGCCACTGAAGCTTTCTTT.

V is TRBV7-3 and J is TRBJ2-1, with TRBD2 matching 9 bases. The CDR3 consists of 16 residues. V gave up 5 bases and J gave up 3 bases; unmatched junction bases: 8. The V gene's germline CDR1 is SGHTA and CDR2 FQGTGA. CDR3 bases: TGTGCCAGCAGCCAAACTGCTAGCGGGAACTACAATGAGCAGTTCTTC. Its protein product is CASSQTASGNYNEQFF.

This chain uses TRBV5-1 with TRBJ1-1, with D possibly being TRBD1 (6 bases). Germline V gene sequence: CDR1 SGHRS, CDR2 YFSETQ. This CDR3 has 18 amino acids. Deletions cut 3 bases from V and 3 bases from J, with 24 bases between. The CDR3, as DNA: TGCGCCAGCAGCTCCGCAAAGATGGGGGCCCCTCCGGACACTGAAGCTTTCTTT. Its protein product is CASSSAKMGAPPDTEAFF.

The chain's CDR3 is CASSSALSGKETQYF. The DNA for the CDR3 is TGTGCCAGCAGCTCAGCCCTGTCGGGGAAAGAGACCCAGTACTTC. This chain joins TRBV5-4 and TRBJ2-5; maybe TRBD2 (5 bases). The CDR3 covers 15 residues. Germline values: CDR1 SGHNT, CDR2 YYREEE (reference sequence). Trimming pared 3 bases from V and 3 bases from J, leaving 15 bases between.

In its sample, this clone was seen once. This chain uses TRBV25-1 with TRBJ1-4; possible D gene TRBD1, 6 bases. Germline CDR1 and CDR2: MGHDK and SYGVNS. The CDR3 length is 14 residues. Between the trimmed V and J ends, which lost 5 bases and 1 base, there was a span of 8 bases. CDR3 amino acids: CASSTDRTNEKLFF. CDR3 nucleotides: TGTGCCAGCAGTACGGACAGAACTAATGAAAAACTGTTTTTT.

This chain uses TRBV10-3 with TRBJ2-3; perhaps TRBD1 as D (6 bases). The CDR3 runs 12 residues. The germline CDR1 and CDR2 sequences are ENHRY and SYGVKD. Trimming removed 8 bases at V and 6 bases at J, with 12 bases between. CDR3 region: CAIAGVGDTQYF. The CDR3 bases are TGTGCCATCGCAGGGGTAGGGGATACGCAGTATTTT.